This passage covers 18 T cell receptor beta chains from one sample sequenced in a study of long-term antiretroviral therapy in people with HIV. Version v3.0 of the immunoSEQ assay ran at survey level. The data were produced by immunoSEQ multiplex PCR, yet TCRdb's version contains in-frame clones alone and is incomplete. The sample holds around 34,000 clones, roughly 80% seen once. The sample was unsorted PBMCs, taken 1.5 years after starting antiretroviral therapy. The receptors shown here come from a man between 18 and 35 years old with HIV.

This clone turned up a few times. The chain recombines TRBV4-3 with TRBJ2-3; D gene unclear. CDR1 and CDR2 from the germline V gene are LGHNA and YSLEER. V lost 2 bases to trimming and J lost 3 bases, with 6 bases between them. The CDR3 has 13 residues. CDR3 sequence (DNA): TGCGCCAGCAGCCAACTGCTTACAGATACGCAGTATTTT. Translating it yields CASSQLLTDTQYF.

V usage is TRBV6-5 and J usage is TRBJ2-5; D not certain. This CDR3 is built from 14 residues. Germline V gives CDR1 MNHEY, CDR2 SVGAGI. Trimming left V 0 bases short and J 1 base short, with 6 bases between. CDR3 in DNA: TGTGCCAGCAGTTACTCCGAGCTCCAAGAGACCCAGTACTTC. It translates to CASSYSELQETQYF.

This chain uses TRBV7-2 with TRBJ2-7; 10 bases fit TRBD2. The V and J ends lost 3 bases and 3 bases, in that order; junction bases with no gene match: 11. Germline CDR1 is SGHTA and CDR2 is FQGNSA. This CDR3 region has 17 residues. The CDR3 region is CASSFTASGSSGYEQYF. The CDR3 nucleotides are TGTGCCAGCAGCTTTACGGCTAGCGGGAGTTCAGGCTACGAGCAGTACTTC.

In this sample, this clone turned up once. The V gene is TRBV6-5, the J gene TRBJ1-2; unclear D gene. Trimming took 2 bases from V and 8 from J, leaving 18 bases between them. The CDR3 has 15 residues. Per germline, CDR1 MNHEY and CDR2 SVGAGI. Written as DNA, the CDR3 is TGTGCCAGCAGTTACGGGCAGGCCCACTTGATGGGCTACACCTTC. This sequence encodes CASSYGQAHLMGYTF.

This sequence joins TRBV10-2 and TRBJ2-1; 11 bases match TRBD2. The CDR3 has 16 residues. CDR1 is WSHSY, CDR2 SAAADI, per germline. V was pared by 7 bases and J by 0 bases, with 5 bases of the junction left unmatched. This chain's CDR3 is CASTIAGGSSYNEQFF. Written as DNA, the CDR3 is TGCGCCAGCACTATAGCGGGAGGGAGCTCCTACAATGAGCAGTTCTTC.

The chain employs TRBV28 and TRBJ2-1; 10 positions agree with TRBD2. Per the germline V gene, CDR1 is MDHEN and CDR2 is SYDVKM. This CDR3 is 17 amino acids long. The J segment lost 7 bases and the V segment lost 1 base, leaving 10 bases of the junction unmatched. The CDR3 loop is CASSLSGAGGLRNEQFF. The CDR3 DNA reads as TGTGCCAGCAGTTTATCGGGAGCGGGAGGGCTTAGGAATGAGCAGTTCTTC.

The chain has TRBV7-9 and TRBJ2-1, with TRBD2 matching 8 bases. CDR3 length: 16 amino acids. The J segment lost 8 bases and the V segment lost 2 bases, leaving 11 bases of the junction unmatched. Germline CDR1 is SEHNR and CDR2 is FQNEAQ (reference sequence). The CDR3 sequence is CASSLTGRTGRDEQFF. CDR3 nucleotide sequence: TGTGCCAGCAGCTTAACCGGAAGGACCGGGAGGGATGAGCAGTTCTTC.

The gene calls are TRBV6-5 and TRBJ1-2; D is ambiguous. This CDR3 contains 14 residues. Deletions cut 2 bases from V and 8 bases from J, with 15 bases between. Germline V gene sequence: CDR1 MNHEY, CDR2 SVGAGI. The CDR3 region is CASSYGDPTRGYTF. CDR3 nucleotide sequence: TGTGCCAGCAGTTACGGGGATCCGACTAGGGGCTACACCTTC.

The V gene is TRBV5-1, the J gene TRBJ2-5; D is perhaps TRBD1 (7 bases). This CDR3 has 16 amino acids. Germline CDR1 and CDR2: SGHRS and YFSETQ. V was cut by 4 bases and J by 5 bases, with 21 bases left in between. The CDR3, as DNA: TGCGCCAGCAGCCCAGGGGGGACACTGGTGGGGGAGACCCAGTACTTC. Its protein product is CASSPGGTLVGETQYF.

The V gene is TRBV29-1, the J gene TRBJ2-3; 7 bases line up with TRBD2. V lost 8 bases and J lost 1; bases outside the gene matches: 9. CDR3 length equals 14 residues. CDR1 and CDR2 (germline): SQVTM, ANQGSEA. The CDR3 DNA is TGCAGCCTCTCTCGGGGGGAGGGCACAGATACGCAGTATTTT. Translation: CSLSRGEGTDTQYF.

The chain has TRBV5-1 and TRBJ2-2; maybe TRBD2 (5 bases). Trimming took off 5 bases at V and 4 bases at J, with 18 bases between the two ends. Germline CDR1 reads SGHRS; CDR2 reads YFSETQ. The CDR3 is 16 residues long. The CDR3 reads CASRTNRESRTGELFF. As DNA, the CDR3 is TGCGCCAGCAGAACAAATCGGGAATCGCGCACCGGGGAGCTGTTTTTT.

The J gene is TRBJ2-3, the V gene TRBV5-4; D perhaps matches TRBD1 (5 bases). V lost 7 bases, J lost 0 bases, and 12 bases lay in between. This CDR3 comprises 14 residues. The germline gives CDR1 SGHNT, CDR2 YYREEE (reference sequence). The DNA for the CDR3 is TGTGCCAGCGGGGCAGACATTAGCACAGATACGCAGTATTTT. It encodes CASGADISTDTQYF.

CDR3 sequence reads: CASSFSSGGDTQYF. The CDR3 DNA is TGCGCCAGCAGCTTTAGTTCGGGCGGAGATACGCAGTATTTT. The V gene is TRBV5-1, the J gene TRBJ2-3; D unclear. The CDR3 totals 14 residues. Trimming left V 2 bases short and J 5 bases short, with 12 bases between. Germline V gives CDR1 SGHRS, CDR2 YFSETQ.

This clone was counted once. The chain uses TRBV9 and TRBJ2-7; 8 nucleotides align to TRBD1. Trimming at V came to 4 bases and at J to 2 bases, leaving 5 bases not matched to a gene. This CDR3 spans 14 amino acids. CDR1 is SGDLS and CDR2 is YYNGEE in the germline V gene. CDR3 in amino acids: CASSSGQGAYEQYF. The CDR3 nucleotides are TGTGCCAGCAGCTCCGGACAGGGTGCCTACGAGCAGTACTTC.

About this clone itself: A read error may produce the germline difference seen at one junction end. This chain's CDR3 is CSVDRPNRDRGLDF. CDR3 in DNA: TGCAGCGTTGATCGACCTAACCGGGACAGGGGGCTAGATTTT. The rearrangement links TRBV29-1 to TRBJ2-3, with TRBD1 matching over 12 bases. The CDR3 spans 14 residues. Germline-derived CDR1 and CDR2 are SQVTM and ANQGSEA.

J is TRBJ2-7 and V is TRBV27; 7 bases fit TRBD1. Germline trimming cut 6 bases from V and 1 base from J; bases unmatched to any gene: 27. There are 21 residues in the CDR3. Germline CDR1 and CDR2: MNHEY and SMNVEV (reference sequence). This chain's CDR3 is CASRKQTTTGHSLLGSYEQYF. The CDR3 bases are TGTGCCAGCAGGAAACAAACGACGACAGGGCATTCCCTTTTGGGGTCCTACGAGCAGTACTTC.

This chain connects TRBV5-6 to TRBJ2-7, with no clear D. The germline V gene has CDR1 SGHDT and CDR2 YYEEEE. Trimming removed 5 bases from V and 6 bases from J, with 18 bases in between. The CDR3 consists of 14 residues. The CDR3 region is CASSSIMSSFEQYF. Written as DNA, the CDR3 is TGTGCCAGCAGTTCCATAATGTCCTCTTTCGAGCAGTACTTC.

The chain couples TRBV20-1 to TRBJ1-1; D is undetermined. The CDR3 is 11 residues long. The germline V gene encodes CDR1 DFQATT and CDR2 SNEGSKA (reference sequence). V shed 3 bases and J shed 1 base, with 3 bases lying between them. The CDR3 spells CSARGNTEAFF. DNA of the CDR3: TGCAGTGCTAGGGGGAACACTGAAGCTTTCTTT.